This section outlines one TCR beta chain sequence together with its context. CDR3 size: 19 residues. The ends were cut back, 4 bases at V and 0 bases at J, with 25 bases in the middle. CDR1 is SGDLS and CDR2 is YYNGEE in the germline V gene. This specimen comes from a study of blood T cell repertoires in COVID-19. Source study methods: By means of reference gene primer amplification, nucleated cell counts were estimated. Clones were sequenced by immunoSEQ multiplex PCR, and TCRdb holds only the in-frame ones, with some missing. V, J and clone size are taken as reported in that table, and D and trimming were inferred from the DNA itself. The repertoire includes 250,000 or so clones, 80% to 90% of them detected once, and around 3.2% sits in the top ten.

This TCR derives from a woman aged 40 to 50 who had been exposed to COVID-19. The source material was PBMCs or T cells enriched from blood (not recorded which). J is TRBJ1-2 and V is TRBV9; D might be TRBD1 (5 bases). In DNA, the CDR3 is TGTGCCAGCAGCAAACACCTCGCCAAACAGGACCTTTCTAACTATGGCTACACCTTC. Its translation is CASSKHLAKQDLSNYGYTF.